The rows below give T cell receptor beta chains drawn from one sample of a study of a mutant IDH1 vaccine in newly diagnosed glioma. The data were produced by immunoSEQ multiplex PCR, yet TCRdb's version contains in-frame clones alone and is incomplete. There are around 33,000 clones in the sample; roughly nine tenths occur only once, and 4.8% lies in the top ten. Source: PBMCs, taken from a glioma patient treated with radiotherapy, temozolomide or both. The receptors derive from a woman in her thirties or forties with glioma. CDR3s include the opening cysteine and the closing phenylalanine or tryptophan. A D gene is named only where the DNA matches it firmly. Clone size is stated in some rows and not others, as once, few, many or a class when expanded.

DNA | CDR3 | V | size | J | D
TGCGCCAGCAGCTTAAGGCGACAGGGGGATTCACCCCTCCACTTT | CASSLRRQGDSPLHF | TRBV5-1 | once | TRBJ1-6 | TRBD1
TGTGCCAGTAGTTCTGAGAGAAGGGATTCGAACACTGAAGCTTTCTTT | CASSSERRDSNTEAFF | TRBV19 | medium-sized | TRBJ1-1 | NA
TGCGCCAGCAGCCTCATTACGGGATTTCGAAACACCATATATTTT | CASSLITGFRNTIYF | TRBV4-1 | NA | TRBJ1-3 | NA
TGTGCCAGCACCTCCCCCAACGGCGGGGGGGGCGGGGAGCTGTTTTTT | CASTSPNGGGGGELFF | TRBV7-9 | NA | TRBJ2-2 | TRBD2
TGTGCCAGCAGTCCGGACAGGGGAAGAGGAAACACCATATATTTT | CASSPDRGRGNTIYF | TRBV6-5 | few | TRBJ1-3 | TRBD1
TGTGCCAGCAGGAGATCAGGGTCCCATAGCAATCAGCCCCAGCATTTT | CASRRSGSHSNQPQHF | TRBV6-4 | NA | TRBJ1-5 | NA
TGTGCCAGCTCACTTGGACAAACCGGGGAGCTGTTTTTT | CASSLGQTGELFF | TRBV18 | NA | TRBJ2-2 | NA
TGCGCCAGCAGCCAAGAGCAGGGCATGAGGGGCTACACCTTC | CASSQEQGMRGYTF | TRBV4-3 | NA | TRBJ1-2 | NA
TGCGCCAGCACGGCAGCTACTAACTATGGCTACACCTTC | CASTAATNYGYTF | TRBV5-1 | large | TRBJ1-2 | NA
TGTGCCAGCAGTGCTGGGATGGGGACAGGCAGCACAGATACGCAGTATTTT | CASSAGMGTGSTDTQYF | TRBV25-1 | NA | TRBJ2-3 | TRBD1
TGTGCCAGCAGTTGGGGGGGGCCCCAGCATTTT | CASSWGGPQHF | TRBV27 | NA | TRBJ1-5 | NA
TGTGCCAGCAGTTTCGGGACATCGAACACTGAAGCTTTCTTT | CASSFGTSNTEAFF | TRBV27 | NA | TRBJ1-1 | NA
TGTGCCAGTAGGGGCCAGGGGGCCAGCGGGGAGCTGTTTTTT | CASRGQGASGELFF | TRBV19 | NA | TRBJ2-2 | TRBD1
TGTGCCAGCAGGGGGGAATTAAAACTGTTTTTT | CASRGELKLFF | TRBV2 | NA | TRBJ1-4 | NA
TGCGCCAGCAGCTTGGTTTGGGACCCAAACCCGAACACCGGGGAGCTGTTTTTT | CASSLVWDPNPNTGELFF | TRBV5-1 | few | TRBJ2-2 | NA
TGTGCCAGCAGCGCGCAGCAGGGGAGCGCGTTCTTC | CASSAQQGSAFF | TRBV7-2 | NA | TRBJ2-1 | NA
TGCGCCAGCAGCCAAGCCTACTCTGGAAACACCATATATTTT | CASSQAYSGNTIYF | TRBV4-1 | NA | TRBJ1-3 | NA
TGTGCCAGCAGCTTGGGCACAGGGTATGAGACCCAGTACTTC | CASSLGTGYETQYF | TRBV11-2 | NA | TRBJ2-5 | NA
TGTGCCAGCAGTTACCCGACCGTAAGATCGGCGCCCCCACAGGGTGTCGGCCAGCCCCAGCATTTT | CASSYPTVRSAPPQGVGQPQHF | TRBV6-7 | NA | TRBJ1-5 | NA
TGTGCCAGCAGCTCTAGGGTCCGGGACAGGGGGCGAGAGACCCAGTACTTC | CASSSRVRDRGRETQYF | TRBV28 | NA | TRBJ2-5 | TRBD1
TGTGCCTGGAAATGGGGTAGAGGCAAAAACATTCAGTACTTC | CAWKWGRGKNIQYF | TRBV30 | NA | TRBJ2-4 | NA
TGTGCCAGCAGCTTAGGGGGGGCTCGGAACACTGAAGCTTTCTTT | CASSLGGARNTEAFF | TRBV11-2 | NA | TRBJ1-1 | NA